Each of the 16 T cell receptor beta chains below was sequenced from the same sample in a study of cytomegalovirus exposure and HLA in healthy donors. PCR used 60 Vbeta primers and 13 Jbeta primers. Method: immunoSEQ multiplex PCR; TCRdb's copy keeps in-frame clones and lacks some. The sample lists roughly 180,000 clones, almost 80% occurring once. Specimen: PBMCs. Source of these receptors: a man over 45 in good health and CMV-seropositive.

The chain links TRBV7-9 to TRBJ1-4; 8 bases match TRBD1. Trimming at V came to 5 bases and at J to 4 bases, leaving 3 bases not matched to a gene. The CDR3 is 14 residues long. Looked up from germline, CDR1 is SEHNR and CDR2 is FQNEAQ (reference sequence). The CDR3 bases are TGTGCCAGCAGCCGACAGGGGTTTAATGAAAAACTGTTTTTT. Translation gives CASSRQGFNEKLFF. The full variable domain, completed using reference TRBV7-9 and TRBJ1-4, is DTGVSQNPRHKITKRGQNVTFRCDPISEHNRLYWYRQTLGQGPEFLTYFQNEAQLEKSRLLSDRFSAERPKGSFSTLEIQRTEQGDSAMYLCASSRQGFNEKLFFGSGTQLSVL.

The rearrangement links TRBV5-1 to TRBJ1-6; tentatively, D is TRBD1 (6 bases). The V end was cut by 2 bases, the J end by 7 bases, with 13 bases between. The length of the CDR3 is 15 residues. Per the germline V gene, CDR1 is SGHRS and CDR2 is YFSETQ. CDR3 in DNA: TGCGCCAGCAGCTTACAGGGTACGGAGAATTCACCCCTCCACTTT. Its protein is CASSLQGTENSPLHF. Looking up the rest from reference TRBV5-1 and TRBJ1-6 gives the full variable domain: KAGVTQTPRYLIKTRGQQVTLSCSPISGHRSVSWYQQTPGQGLQFLFEYFSETQRNKGNFPGRFSGRQFSNSRSEMNVSTLELGDSALYLCASSLQGTENSPLHFGNGTRLTVT.

This chain connects TRBV27 to TRBJ2-7, with D maybe TRBD1 (5 bases). The CDR3 totals 13 residues. Trimming pared 3 bases from V and 3 bases from J, leaving 9 bases between. Germline-derived CDR1 and CDR2 are MNHEY and SMNVEV (reference sequence). CDR3 amino acids: CASSLNRNYEQYF. In DNA, the CDR3 is TGTGCCAGCAGTTTGAACAGGAACTACGAGCAGTACTTC.

The V and J genes are TRBV18 and TRBJ1-1; D not certain. The V end was cut by 3 bases, the J end by 0 bases, with 8 bases between. The CDR3 runs to 14 residues. Germline V CDR1 and CDR2: KGHSH, LQKENI. CDR3 coding DNA: TGTGCCAGCTCACCGGTTCAGATGAACACTGAAGCTTTCTTT. Its translation: CASSPVQMNTEAFF.

The chain couples TRBV28 to TRBJ2-7; 7 nucleotides match TRBD2. The CDR3 runs to 13 residues. Trimming cost V 7 bases and J 2 bases; bases outside gene matches: 5. The germline CDR1 and CDR2 sequences are MDHEN and SYDVKM. The CDR3 DNA reads TGTGCCAGCACCGCCGGACTAGCCTACGAGCAGTACTTC. Its protein product is CASTAGLAYEQYF.

A single count supports this clone. This chain uses TRBV28 with TRBJ1-5; tentative D call: TRBD1 (5 bases). Germline V gene lookup returns CDR1 MDHEN and CDR2 SYDVKM. This CDR3 comprises 15 residues. V lost 6 bases, J lost 1 base, and 13 bases lay in between. The CDR3 region has the DNA TGTGCCAGCAGACTTCAGGGCGTGAGCAATCAGCCCCAGCATTTT. This gives the protein CASRLQGVSNQPQHF.

This chain uses TRBV7-8 with TRBJ2-1; D is possibly TRBD2 (5 bases). Trimming cost V 1 base and J 6 bases, with 13 bases left between them. This CDR3 is 15 amino acids long. From germline, CDR1 is SGHVS and CDR2 FQNEAQ. Here the CDR3 reads CASSLVLANSNEQFF. CDR3 DNA sequence: TGTGCCAGCAGCTTAGTCCTAGCAAACTCCAATGAGCAGTTCTTC. Combining the CDR3 with reference TRBV7-8 and TRBJ2-1 gives the whole variable domain GAGVSQSPRYKVAKRGQDVALRCDPISGHVSLFWYQQALGQGPEFLTYFQNEAQLDKSGLPSDRFFAERPEGSVSTLKIQRTQQEDSAVYLCASSLVLANSNEQFFGPGTRLTVL.

This clone was recorded only once. The CDR3 sequence: CASSETGLWETQYF. The CDR3 DNA follows: TGTGCCAGCAGTGAGACAGGGCTTTGGGAGACCCAGTACTTC. The chain recombines TRBV6-1 with TRBJ2-5; TRBD1 aligns across 7 bases. Unmatched junction bases numbered 6, after V lost 3 bases and J lost 5 bases. Germline V gives CDR1 MNHNS, CDR2 SASEGT. This CDR3 has 14 residues.

This clone was counted once. The J gene is TRBJ1-2, the V gene TRBV25-1; D ambiguous. Germline CDR1 MGHDK, CDR2 SYGVNS. Trimming removed 1 base at V and 2 bases at J, with 11 bases between. The CDR3 totals 15 residues. DNA for the CDR3: TGTGCCAGCAGTGAATCTCGAGGGTTCAACTATGGCTACACCTTC. Protein: CASSESRGFNYGYTF.

Here the CDR3 DNA reads TGTGCCAGCAGTTTCGGGGACAGCGATTCACCCCTCCACTTT. It codes for CASSFGDSDSPLHF. The rearrangement uses TRBV28 and TRBJ1-6; 7 bases are a match to TRBD1. V shed 3 bases, J shed 8 bases, and the junction held 4 bases outside the gene matches. The germline V gene has CDR1 MDHEN and CDR2 SYDVKM. The CDR3 spans 14 residues.

The V gene is TRBV2, the J gene TRBJ1-2; perhaps TRBD1 as D (6 bases). Germline V gene data show CDR1 as SNHLY and CDR2 as FYNNEI. Deletions cut 6 bases from V and 2 bases from J, with 10 bases between. The CDR3 length is 13 residues. CDR3 loop: CASSKDRNYGYTF. CDR3 DNA sequence: TGTGCCAGCAGCAAAGACAGGAACTATGGCTACACCTTC.

This clone was recorded once. The rearrangement joins TRBV27 to TRBJ2-7; D is unresolved. V was clipped by 4 bases and J by 0 bases, with 7 bases between them. Germline assignment: CDR1 MNHEY and CDR2 SMNVEV (reference sequence). CDR3 length: 13 amino acids. The CDR3 protein is CASSSGPSYEQYV. The CDR3 bases are TGTGCCAGCAGTTCGGGTCCCTCCTACGAGCAGTACGTC.

This chain joins TRBV9 and TRBJ2-3, with D possibly TRBD2 on 5 matching bases. CDR1 SGDLS and CDR2 YYNGEE come from the germline V gene. V was shortened by 3 bases and J by 2 bases, with 16 bases between the two germline ends. CDR3 size: 16 residues. The CDR3 nucleotides are TGTGCCAGCAGCGGGAATCCAGCGGAATTCACAGATACGCAGTATTTT. Encoded protein: CASSGNPAEFTDTQYF.

This sequence joins TRBV6-1 and TRBJ1-5; no firm D call. Germline-derived CDR1 and CDR2 are MNHNS and SASEGT. This CDR3 spans 14 amino acids. V was cut by 2 bases and J by 4 bases, with 9 bases left in between. The CDR3 coding sequence is TGTGCCAGCAGTGAAAATTCCGGGAATCAGCCCCAGCATTTT. Protein product: CASSENSGNQPQHF.

The rearrangement uses TRBV27 and TRBJ1-1; D might be TRBD1 (5 bases). Germline-derived CDR1 and CDR2 are MNHEY and SMNVEV (reference sequence). There are 14 residues in the CDR3. Trimming stripped 3 bases from V and 1 base from J, with 9 bases between. Written as DNA, the CDR3 is TGTGCCAGCAGTTTCAGGGTGGAGAACACTGAAGCTTTCTTT. Residues: CASSFRVENTEAFF.

The V and J genes are TRBV9 and TRBJ2-5; tentative D call: TRBD1 (6 bases). Trimming shortened V by 0 bases and J by 0 bases, and 15 bases separated the two germline ends. CDR1 and CDR2 from the germline V gene are SGDLS and YYNGEE. This CDR3 is built from 17 residues. The CDR3 DNA follows: TGTGCCAGCAGCGTAGACGGCAGGGGCCCCTACCAAGAGACCCAGTACTTC. Its translation: CASSVDGRGPYQETQYF.